These T cell receptor beta chains were read from a single sample in a study of OX40 agonist ivuxolimab in advanced cancers. Repertoires were generated with immunoSEQ multiplex PCR, while TCRdb's copy carries only in-frame clones and drops some. The sample lists 72,000 or so clones; less than 85% were seen once. This specimen consisted of CD4+ or CD8+ T cells sorted from blood, obtained in a trial of the OX40 agonist ivuxolimab. The receptor set was obtained from an adult with an advanced solid tumor such as melanoma, head and neck, liver or kidney cancer. The CDR3 runs from the conserved cysteine through the conserved F or W. The order of the fields is clone size, V gene, J gene, D gene, CDR3 protein, CDR3 DNA. D genes are given only for firm matches. Where a row states a size, it is once, few, many or the class of an expanded clone; other rows omit it.

clone_size: NA; v_call: TRBV14; j_call: TRBJ2-5; d_call: TRBD2; cdr3_aa: CASSSLAGALQETQYF; cdr3_nt: TGTGCCAGCAGCTCCCTAGCGGGAGCCCTCCAAGAGACCCAGTACTTC
clone_size: NA; v_call: TRBV7-9; j_call: TRBJ1-6; d_call: TRBD1; cdr3_aa: CASSPGQGREVPLHF; cdr3_nt: TGTGCCAGCAGCCCGGGACAGGGGAGGGAAGTACCCCTCCACTTT
clone_size: NA; v_call: TRBV12-5; j_call: TRBJ2-3; d_call: NA; cdr3_aa: CASGLVGTDTQYF; cdr3_nt: TGTGCTAGTGGTTTGGTAGGAACAGATACGCAGTATTTT
clone_size: NA; v_call: TRBV4-1; j_call: TRBJ1-4; d_call: NA; cdr3_aa: CASSQLGGSTRAKEKLFF; cdr3_nt: TGCGCCAGCAGCCAACTGGGGGGTTCGACCCGCGCAAAGGAAAAACTGTTTTTT
clone_size: NA; v_call: TRBV19; j_call: TRBJ2-7; d_call: NA; cdr3_aa: CASSFRSGAPSYEQYF; cdr3_nt: TGTGCCAGTAGTTTCCGTTCAGGGGCCCCATCCTACGAGCAGTACTTC
clone_size: NA; v_call: TRBV23-1; j_call: TRBJ1-2; d_call: NA; cdr3_aa: CASRTAMDYGYTF; cdr3_nt: TGCGCCAGCAGGACGGCGATGGACTATGGCTACACCTTC
clone_size: NA; v_call: TRBV28; j_call: TRBJ1-1; d_call: NA; cdr3_aa: CASSLRPGGAFF; cdr3_nt: TGTGCCAGCAGCTTGCGACCGGGAGGAGCTTTCTTT
clone_size: NA; v_call: TRBV5-1; j_call: TRBJ1-2; d_call: TRBD1; cdr3_aa: CASSQGQVYGDGYTF; cdr3_nt: TGCGCCAGCAGCCAGGGACAGGTTTATGGGGATGGCTACACCTTC
clone_size: few; v_call: TRBV7-9; j_call: TRBJ2-7; d_call: NA; cdr3_aa: CASSRPPYEQYF; cdr3_nt: TGTGCCAGCAGCCGACCGCCCTACGAGCAGTACTTC
clone_size: NA; v_call: TRBV2; j_call: TRBJ1-2; d_call: TRBD1; cdr3_aa: CASRYRGLNYGYTF; cdr3_nt: TGTGCCAGCAGGTACAGGGGGCTCAACTATGGCTACACCTTC
clone_size: NA; v_call: TRBV7-9; j_call: TRBJ2-5; d_call: TRBD1; cdr3_aa: CASSFPGTGFQETQYF; cdr3_nt: TGTGCCAGCAGCTTCCCCGGGACAGGGTTTCAAGAGACCCAGTACTTC
clone_size: NA; v_call: TRBV7-9; j_call: TRBJ2-6; d_call: NA; cdr3_aa: CASYSSGANVLTF; cdr3_nt: TGTGCCAGCTATAGCTCTGGGGCCAACGTCCTGACTTTC
clone_size: medium-sized; v_call: TRBV6-5; j_call: TRBJ1-2; d_call: TRBD1; cdr3_aa: CASRLTGVYGYTF; cdr3_nt: TGTGCCAGCAGGTTGACAGGGGTCTATGGCTACACCTTC
clone_size: NA; v_call: TRBV6-1; j_call: TRBJ1-5; d_call: NA; cdr3_aa: CASSEEARGLYSNQPQHF; cdr3_nt: TGTGCCAGCAGTGAAGAAGCGCGGGGCCTATATAGCAATCAGCCCCAGCATTTT
clone_size: NA; v_call: TRBV28; j_call: TRBJ2-1; d_call: NA; cdr3_aa: CASSFRVKQFF; cdr3_nt: TGTGCCAGCAGTTTCAGGGTGAAGCAGTTCTTC
clone_size: few; v_call: TRBV11-3; j_call: TRBJ1-6; d_call: TRBD1; cdr3_aa: CASSETGDGSPLHF; cdr3_nt: TGTGCCAGCAGCGAGACAGGGGATGGATCACCCCTCCACTTT
clone_size: once; v_call: TRBV6-1; j_call: TRBJ1-3; d_call: NA; cdr3_aa: CASRRNTGNTIYF; cdr3_nt: TGTGCCAGCAGGAGGAATACTGGAAACACCATATATTTT
clone_size: few; v_call: TRBV21-1; j_call: TRBJ1-5; d_call: NA; cdr3_aa: CASSKAYRGHKAQHF; cdr3_nt: TGTGCCAGCAGCAAAGCGTATCGGGGTCACAAGGCCCAGCATTTT
clone_size: few; v_call: TRBV5-1; j_call: TRBJ1-4; d_call: NA; cdr3_aa: CASNLRQVANEKLFF; cdr3_nt: TGCGCCAGCAACCTCCGACAGGTCGCTAATGAAAAACTGTTTTTT
clone_size: NA; v_call: TRBV7-9; j_call: TRBJ1-1; d_call: NA; cdr3_aa: CASSLEGTINTEAFF; cdr3_nt: TGTGCCAGCAGCTTAGAAGGGACAATCAACACTGAAGCTTTCTTT
clone_size: once; v_call: TRBV6-6; j_call: TRBJ1-1; d_call: NA; cdr3_aa: CASLEAGGTEAFF; cdr3_nt: TGTGCCAGCCTGGAGGCGGGGGGCACTGAAGCTTTCTTT
clone_size: NA; v_call: TRBV7-2; j_call: TRBJ1-1; d_call: NA; cdr3_aa: CASSLNTGTEAFF; cdr3_nt: TGTGCCAGCAGCTTAAATACGGGGACTGAAGCTTTCTTT
clone_size: NA; v_call: TRBV5-4; j_call: TRBJ1-3; d_call: NA; cdr3_aa: CASSLNGRGSSGNTIYF; cdr3_nt: TGTGCCAGCAGCTTGAACGGCAGGGGAAGCTCTGGAAACACCATATATTTT
clone_size: NA; v_call: TRBV28; j_call: TRBJ2-1; d_call: TRBD2; cdr3_aa: CASSFPYWRGDNEQFF; cdr3_nt: TGTGCCAGCAGTTTTCCGTACTGGCGGGGGGACAATGAGCAGTTCTTC
clone_size: NA; v_call: TRBV19; j_call: TRBJ1-5; d_call: TRBD1; cdr3_aa: CASSIDGDRFSNQPQHF; cdr3_nt: TGTGCCAGTAGTATAGATGGGGACAGATTTAGCAATCAGCCCCAGCATTTT
clone_size: NA; v_call: TRBV7-2; j_call: TRBJ1-1; d_call: TRBD1; cdr3_aa: CASSLETGDTEAFF; cdr3_nt: TGTGCCAGCAGCTTAGAGACAGGGGACACTGAAGCTTTCTTT
clone_size: NA; v_call: TRBV6-5; j_call: TRBJ1-5; d_call: TRBD1; cdr3_aa: CASRGQLSNQPQHF; cdr3_nt: TGTGCCAGCAGGGGACAGCTTAGCAATCAGCCCCAGCATTTT
clone_size: few; v_call: TRBV7-9; j_call: TRBJ2-5; d_call: NA; cdr3_aa: CASSLGGIETQYF; cdr3_nt: TGTGCCAGCAGCTTAGGAGGGATAGAGACCCAGTACTTC
clone_size: few; v_call: TRBV29-1; j_call: TRBJ1-1; d_call: NA; cdr3_aa: CSGKNLNTEAFF; cdr3_nt: TGCAGCGGAAAGAACCTGAACACTGAAGCTTTCTTT
clone_size: NA; v_call: TRBV4-1; j_call: TRBJ2-2; d_call: TRBD2; cdr3_aa: CASSQIAGLNTGELFF; cdr3_nt: TGCGCCAGCAGCCAGATAGCGGGGCTGAACACCGGGGAGCTGTTTTTT
clone_size: once; v_call: TRBV14; j_call: TRBJ2-7; d_call: TRBD2; cdr3_aa: CASRGTSGSEEQYF; cdr3_nt: TGTGCCAGCAGAGGGACTAGCGGGAGCGAGGAGCAGTACTTC
clone_size: NA; v_call: TRBV7-9; j_call: TRBJ1-2; d_call: TRBD1; cdr3_aa: CASTIGDRASYGYTF; cdr3_nt: TGTGCCAGCACCATAGGGGACAGGGCGAGCTATGGCTACACCTTC
clone_size: NA; v_call: TRBV18; j_call: TRBJ1-5; d_call: NA; cdr3_aa: CASSPPEGRPNQPQHF; cdr3_nt: TGTGCCAGCTCACCTCCCGAGGGACGCCCGAATCAGCCCCAGCATTTT
clone_size: NA; v_call: TRBV5-5; j_call: TRBJ2-3; d_call: NA; cdr3_aa: CASSLGPGTDTQYF; cdr3_nt: TGTGCCAGCAGCTTGGGCCCTGGGACAGATACGCAGTATTTT
clone_size: NA; v_call: TRBV4-1; j_call: TRBJ1-4; d_call: TRBD1; cdr3_aa: CASSYPGTGLNEKLFF; cdr3_nt: TGCGCCAGCAGCTACCCGGGGACAGGGCTTAATGAAAAACTGTTTTTT
clone_size: NA; v_call: TRBV7-6; j_call: TRBJ2-7; d_call: TRBD2; cdr3_aa: CASSPLRTSDYEQYF; cdr3_nt: TGTGCCAGCAGCCCCCTGAGGACTAGCGACTACGAGCAGTACTTC
clone_size: NA; v_call: TRBV20-1; j_call: TRBJ1-6; d_call: TRBD1; cdr3_aa: CSAATGALHF; cdr3_nt: TGCAGTGCTGCTACAGGGGCCCTCCACTTT
clone_size: once; v_call: TRBV27; j_call: TRBJ1-6; d_call: NA; cdr3_aa: CASRRTYNSPLHF; cdr3_nt: TGTGCCAGCAGGAGGACGTATAATTCACCCCTCCACTTT
clone_size: NA; v_call: TRBV6-5; j_call: TRBJ1-6; d_call: TRBD1; cdr3_aa: CASSYSGRGLNSPLHF; cdr3_nt: TGTGCCAGCAGTTACTCGGGTAGGGGGCTGAATTCACCCCTCCACTTT
clone_size: NA; v_call: TRBV10-3; j_call: TRBJ1-2; d_call: TRBD1; cdr3_aa: CAIGGTAGYTF; cdr3_nt: TGTGCCATAGGCGGGACAGCTGGCTACACCTTC
clone_size: NA; v_call: TRBV6-4; j_call: TRBJ2-1; d_call: NA; cdr3_aa: CASSDLARQGEQFF; cdr3_nt: TGTGCCAGCAGTGACTTGGCCAGGCAGGGTGAGCAGTTCTTC
clone_size: NA; v_call: TRBV7-2; j_call: TRBJ1-5; d_call: NA; cdr3_aa: CASSLGPASQPQHF; cdr3_nt: TGTGCCAGCAGCTTAGGTCCAGCAAGTCAGCCCCAGCATTTT
clone_size: NA; v_call: TRBV5-1; j_call: TRBJ2-5; d_call: TRBD1; cdr3_aa: CASSWGQGWRETQYF; cdr3_nt: TGCGCCAGCAGCTGGGGACAGGGCTGGAGAGAGACCCAGTACTTC
clone_size: once; v_call: TRBV28; j_call: TRBJ2-7; d_call: TRBD2; cdr3_aa: CASSSSGRSKDEQYF; cdr3_nt: TGTGCCAGCAGTTCTAGCGGGAGATCGAAGGACGAGCAGTACTTC
clone_size: NA; v_call: TRBV29-1; j_call: TRBJ1-1; d_call: NA; cdr3_aa: CSGDFGSEAFF; cdr3_nt: TGCAGCGGAGATTTCGGAAGTGAAGCTTTCTTT
clone_size: NA; v_call: TRBV7-2; j_call: TRBJ2-7; d_call: TRBD1; cdr3_aa: CASSLGTGLGQYF; cdr3_nt: TGTGCCAGCAGCTTAGGGACAGGACTTGGGCAGTACTTC
clone_size: NA; v_call: TRBV28; j_call: TRBJ1-2; d_call: NA; cdr3_aa: CASSLVTGQGLSGYTF; cdr3_nt: TGTGCCAGCAGTTTAGTAACAGGGCAGGGTTTGAGTGGCTACACCTTC
clone_size: NA; v_call: TRBV7-9; j_call: TRBJ2-7; d_call: NA; cdr3_aa: CASSFEQGFEQYF; cdr3_nt: TGTGCCAGCAGCTTTGAACAGGGTTTCGAGCAGTACTTC
clone_size: NA; v_call: TRBV2; j_call: TRBJ1-3; d_call: NA; cdr3_aa: CASFRGNTIYF; cdr3_nt: TGTGCCAGCTTCAGGGGAAACACCATATATTTT
clone_size: NA; v_call: TRBV7-9; j_call: TRBJ1-2; d_call: NA; cdr3_aa: CASSPSTRAWGYTF; cdr3_nt: TGTGCCAGCAGCCCATCCACGAGGGCTTGGGGCTACACCTTC
clone_size: NA; v_call: TRBV7-6; j_call: TRBJ1-6; d_call: NA; cdr3_aa: CASSLGEARSPLHF; cdr3_nt: TGTGCCAGCAGCCTCGGCGAGGCTAGATCACCCCTCCACTTT
clone_size: NA; v_call: TRBV11-3; j_call: TRBJ2-3; d_call: TRBD1; cdr3_aa: CASSLGRTGITDTQYF; cdr3_nt: TGTGCCAGCAGCTTAGGCCGGACAGGGATCACAGATACGCAGTATTTT
clone_size: NA; v_call: TRBV30; j_call: TRBJ2-5; d_call: TRBD2; cdr3_aa: CAWNSGRAGETQYF; cdr3_nt: TGTGCCTGGAATAGCGGGAGGGCCGGGGAGACCCAGTACTTC
clone_size: NA; v_call: TRBV5-5; j_call: TRBJ2-5; d_call: TRBD2; cdr3_aa: CASSPLAGLQETQYF; cdr3_nt: TGTGCCAGCAGCCCACTAGCGGGACTACAAGAGACCCAGTACTTC